This T cell receptor beta chain was sequenced during a study of T cells after yellow fever vaccination. Findings and caveats of the study: Primary-vaccination clones mostly resurfaced post-booster (96% CD4, roughly 90% CD8). Some clonotypes, a small share, were shared between CD4 and CD8 compartments.

This clonotype has ten or more counts. The antigen is not known. One entry per CDR3 protein, called by TCRdb with MiXCR from the 5' RACE reads. The repertoire holds 150,000 to 200,000 distinct CDR3 sequences, with approximately 6.2% as singletons. This sequence originates from a man between 18 and 29 years old who received the YFV17D yellow fever vaccine. The source material was CD4+ T cells sorted from PBMCs, sampled on the day of the first yellow fever vaccination.

CDR3 protein: CASSLSGDTQYF. DNA for the CDR3: TGTGCCAGCAGCTTGTCAGGGGATACGCAGTATTTT. The chain joins TRBV7-3 to TRBJ2-3, with D possibly being TRBD1 (5 bases). Germline V gives CDR1 SGHTA, CDR2 FQGTGA. There are 12 residues in the CDR3. Between the trimmed V and J ends, which lost 3 bases and 6 bases, there was a span of 7 bases.